This T cell receptor (beta chain) was observed in a study of T cells after yellow fever vaccination. Across the whole study: Preparation used SMART-Seq v4 Ultra Low Input for the low-cell-number fractions.

Template-switching 5'RACE yielded the TCR cDNA; a universal primer site and UMIs were added in the process. TCRdb re-derived calls from the 5' RACE reads in MiXCR, one entry per CDR3 protein. The sample holds 200,000 to 250,000 distinct CDR3 sequences, approximately 3% seen once. Regarding the study as a whole: FACS-sorted repertoires might harbor abundant contaminating clonotypes from the bulk population. A large majority of primary-vaccination clones showed up again after the booster (just under 97% CD4, around 90% CD8).

This clonotype occurred many times. Its antigen is still unknown. After removal of 4 bases from V and 6 bases from J, the junction contained 14 bases not matched to a gene. This CDR3 has 16 amino acids. CDR1 is LGHNA and CDR2 is YSLEER in the germline V gene. This clonotype originated in a man aged 18 to 29 who received the YFV17D yellow fever vaccine. The genes are TRBV4-3 and TRBJ1-2; 7 positions agree with TRBD1. The sample consisted of CD4+ T cells sorted from PBMCs, taken 10 days after the yellow fever booster vaccination. In nucleotides, the CDR3 is TGCGCCAGCAGCCGAGGGACAGACTCGGGGTATGATGGCTACACCTTC. Its protein product is CASSRGTDSGYDGYTF.